This paragraph reports one TCR beta chain. What this receptor recognizes is not known. The sample holds no much larger clone one base away, and base qualities are not on file. This record belongs to a study of response to subunit inactivated influenza vaccine (dated by TCRdb to about 2018). For context, the study as a whole: The study used deep quantitative T cell receptor repertoire profiling to track responses to a trivalent subunit inactivated influenza vaccine.

What the study reported, not specific to this receptor: According to the authors, only a limited number of new T cells may be recruited by each seasonal influenza vaccination.

Library prep was done by RT-PCR. TCRdb names Illumina HiSeq 2500 as the instrument used. TCRdb reanalyzed the raw reads on its own, using fastp at Q25 for trimming and MiXCR for clone calling, and kept in-frame beta chains. Identical CDR3 proteins give one entry, which carries the most common genes and DNA. The sample profile shows around 580,000 distinct CDR3 sequences; 13% to 15% of them were found once. The top ten constitute 8.5% to 14% of the sample. The CDR3 starts with the cysteine, ends with the phenylalanine, and has 15 residues. Only the CDR3 region is kept as DNA, spanning 45 bases read in frame from base 1. V ends up 2 bases short and J 2 bases short, with an unmatched junction base count of 4. Reading the germline V gene gives CDR1 KGHDR and CDR2 SFDVKD.

The source material was PBMCs from blood, sampled roughly 12 days after vaccination. The sequence came from a man aged 50 to 59 who received an inactivated influenza vaccine. Donor details come from another sample of the same person, matched by shared clones. The chain uses TRBV24-1 and TRBJ2-5; 7 middle bases align to TRBD1. The sequenced DNA is TGTGCCACCAGTGATTCGGACAGGAGGCAAGAGACCCAGTACTTC. Its protein reads: CATSDSDRRQETQYF.